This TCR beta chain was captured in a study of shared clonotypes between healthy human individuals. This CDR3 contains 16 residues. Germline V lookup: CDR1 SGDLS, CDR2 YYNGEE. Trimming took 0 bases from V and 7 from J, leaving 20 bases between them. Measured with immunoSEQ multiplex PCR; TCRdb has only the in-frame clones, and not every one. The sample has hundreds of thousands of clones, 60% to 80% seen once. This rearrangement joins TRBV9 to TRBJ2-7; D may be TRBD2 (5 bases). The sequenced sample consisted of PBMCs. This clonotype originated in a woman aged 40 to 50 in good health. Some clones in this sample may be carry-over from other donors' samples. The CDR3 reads CASSVGGAEAMGEQYF. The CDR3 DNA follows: TGTGCCAGCAGCGTAGGTGGAGCGGAGGCGATGGGAGAGCAGTACTTC.